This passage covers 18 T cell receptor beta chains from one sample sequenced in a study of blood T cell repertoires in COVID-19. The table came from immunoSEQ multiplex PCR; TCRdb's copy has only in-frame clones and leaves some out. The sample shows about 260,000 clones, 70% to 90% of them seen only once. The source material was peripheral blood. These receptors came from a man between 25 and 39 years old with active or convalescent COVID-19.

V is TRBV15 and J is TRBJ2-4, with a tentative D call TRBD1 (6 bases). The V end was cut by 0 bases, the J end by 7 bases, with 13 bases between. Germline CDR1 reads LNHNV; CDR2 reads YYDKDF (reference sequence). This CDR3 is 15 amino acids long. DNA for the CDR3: TGTGCCACCAGCAGAGATACGGTACAGGGTAACATTCAGTACTTC. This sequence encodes CATSRDTVQGNIQYF.

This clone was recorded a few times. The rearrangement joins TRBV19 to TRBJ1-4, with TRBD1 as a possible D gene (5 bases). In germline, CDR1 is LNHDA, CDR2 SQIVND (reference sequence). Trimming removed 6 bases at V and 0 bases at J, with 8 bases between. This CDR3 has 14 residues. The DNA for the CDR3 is TGTGCCAGTAGCCGGGGGTCAACTAATGAAAAACTGTTTTTT. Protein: CASSRGSTNEKLFF.

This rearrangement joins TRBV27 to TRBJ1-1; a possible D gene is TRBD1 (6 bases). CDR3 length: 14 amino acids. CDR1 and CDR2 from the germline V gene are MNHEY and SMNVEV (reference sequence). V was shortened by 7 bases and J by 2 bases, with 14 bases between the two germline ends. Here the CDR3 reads CASKQRTVNTEAFF. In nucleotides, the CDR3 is TGTGCCAGCAAACAGAGGACAGTCAACACTGAAGCTTTCTTT.

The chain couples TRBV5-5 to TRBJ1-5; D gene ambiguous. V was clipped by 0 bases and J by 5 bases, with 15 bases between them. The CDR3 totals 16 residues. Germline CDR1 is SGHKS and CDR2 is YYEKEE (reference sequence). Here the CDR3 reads CASSLGYGAPHQPQHF. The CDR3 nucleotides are TGTGCCAGCAGCTTGGGTTACGGAGCCCCACATCAGCCCCAGCATTTT.

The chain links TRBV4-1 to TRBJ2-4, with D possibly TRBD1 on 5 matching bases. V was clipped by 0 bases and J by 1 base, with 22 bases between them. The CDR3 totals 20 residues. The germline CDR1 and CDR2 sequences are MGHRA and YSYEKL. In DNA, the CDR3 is TGCGCCAGCAGCCAAGACCAAGTTATAAGGGGCCCCGGGGCCAAAAACATTCAGTACTTC. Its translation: CASSQDQVIRGPGAKNIQYF.

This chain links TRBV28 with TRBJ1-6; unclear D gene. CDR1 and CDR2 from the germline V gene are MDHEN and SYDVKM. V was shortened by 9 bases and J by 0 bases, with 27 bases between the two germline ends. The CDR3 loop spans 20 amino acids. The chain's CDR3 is CASAKPQGGFGISYNSPLHF. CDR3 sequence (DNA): TGTGCCAGTGCCAAACCTCAAGGAGGTTTTGGTATCTCCTATAATTCACCCCTCCACTTT.

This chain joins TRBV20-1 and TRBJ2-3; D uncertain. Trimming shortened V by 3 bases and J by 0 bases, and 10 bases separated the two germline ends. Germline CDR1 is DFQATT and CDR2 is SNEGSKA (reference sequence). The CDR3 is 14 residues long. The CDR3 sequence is CSASLSTSTDTQYF. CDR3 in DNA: TGCAGTGCTAGTTTATCTACTAGCACAGATACGCAGTATTTT.

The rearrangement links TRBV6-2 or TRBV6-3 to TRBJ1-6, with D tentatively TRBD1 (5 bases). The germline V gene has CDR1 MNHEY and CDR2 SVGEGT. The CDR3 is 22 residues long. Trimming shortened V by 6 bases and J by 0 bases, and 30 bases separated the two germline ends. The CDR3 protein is CASSQRAGTPTLGGSYNSPLHF. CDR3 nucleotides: TGTGCCAGCAGCCAACGGGCAGGGACTCCAACCCTGGGGGGCTCCTATAATTCACCCCTCCACTTT.

CDR3 residues: CSASYSSGKHEQYF. Here the CDR3 DNA reads TGCAGTGCTAGTTATTCTAGCGGAAAACACGAGCAGTACTTC. This chain joins TRBV20-1 and TRBJ2-7; 7 bases fit TRBD2. The CDR3 covers 14 residues. Germline V gene sequence: CDR1 DFQATT, CDR2 SNEGSKA (reference sequence). Trimming took 3 bases from V and 5 from J; bases not matched to a gene: 10.

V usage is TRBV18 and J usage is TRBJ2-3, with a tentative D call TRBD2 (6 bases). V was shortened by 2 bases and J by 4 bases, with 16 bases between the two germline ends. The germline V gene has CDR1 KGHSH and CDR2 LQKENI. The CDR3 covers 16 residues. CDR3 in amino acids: CASSPGGTGGADTQYF. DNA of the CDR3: TGTGCCAGCTCACCAGGGGGTACCGGCGGGGCAGATACGCAGTATTTT.

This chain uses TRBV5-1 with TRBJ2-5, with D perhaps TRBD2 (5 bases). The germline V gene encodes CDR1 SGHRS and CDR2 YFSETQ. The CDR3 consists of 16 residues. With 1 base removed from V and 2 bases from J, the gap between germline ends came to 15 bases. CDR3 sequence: CASSLSDGPGQETQYF. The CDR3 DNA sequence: TGCGCCAGCAGCTTGTCAGACGGTCCGGGACAAGAGACCCAGTACTTC.

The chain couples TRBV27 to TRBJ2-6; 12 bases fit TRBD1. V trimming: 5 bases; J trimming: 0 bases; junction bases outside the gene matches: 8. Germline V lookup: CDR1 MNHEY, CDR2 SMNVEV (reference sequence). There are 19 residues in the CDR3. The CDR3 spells CASSPDGTGGYSGANVLTF. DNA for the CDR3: TGTGCCAGCAGTCCAGACGGGACAGGGGGCTACTCTGGGGCCAACGTCCTGACTTTC.

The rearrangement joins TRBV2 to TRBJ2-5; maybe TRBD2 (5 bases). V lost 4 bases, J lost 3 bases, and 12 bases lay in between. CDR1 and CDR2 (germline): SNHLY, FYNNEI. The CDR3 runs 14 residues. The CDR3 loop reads CASSGEHTEETQYF. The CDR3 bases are TGTGCCAGCAGTGGGGAGCACACCGAAGAGACCCAGTACTTC.

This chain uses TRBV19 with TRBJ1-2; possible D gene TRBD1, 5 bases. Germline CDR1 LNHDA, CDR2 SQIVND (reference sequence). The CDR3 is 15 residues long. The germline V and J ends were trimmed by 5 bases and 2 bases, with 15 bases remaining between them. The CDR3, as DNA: TGTGCCAGTAGTCCGACGGGGGGGGAAAACTATGGCTACACCTTC. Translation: CASSPTGGENYGYTF.

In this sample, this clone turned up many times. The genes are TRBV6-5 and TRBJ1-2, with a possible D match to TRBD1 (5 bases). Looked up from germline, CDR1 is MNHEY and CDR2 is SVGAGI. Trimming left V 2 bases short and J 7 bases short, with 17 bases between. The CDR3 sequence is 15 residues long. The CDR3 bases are TGTGCCAGCAGTTACGGTGGGGGGAAGGGTGGTGGCTACACCTTC. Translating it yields CASSYGGGKGGGYTF.

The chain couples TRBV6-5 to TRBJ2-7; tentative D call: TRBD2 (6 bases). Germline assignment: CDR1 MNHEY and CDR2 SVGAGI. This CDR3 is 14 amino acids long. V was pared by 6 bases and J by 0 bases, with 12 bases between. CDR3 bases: TGTGCCAGCAGAAACCGGGGGAGCTCCTACGAGCAGTACTTC. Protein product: CASRNRGSSYEQYF.

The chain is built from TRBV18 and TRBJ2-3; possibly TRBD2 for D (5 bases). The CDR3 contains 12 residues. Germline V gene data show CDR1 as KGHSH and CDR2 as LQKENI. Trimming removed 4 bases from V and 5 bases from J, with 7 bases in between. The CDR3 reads CASSRRVDTQYF. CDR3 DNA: TGTGCCAGCTCACGGCGGGTAGATACGCAGTATTTT.

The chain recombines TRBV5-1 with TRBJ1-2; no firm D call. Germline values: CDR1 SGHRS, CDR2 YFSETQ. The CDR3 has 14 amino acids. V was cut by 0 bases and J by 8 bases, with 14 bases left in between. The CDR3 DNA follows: TGCGCCAGCAGCTTGGACGGCGCGTCGGGGGGCTACACCTTC. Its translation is CASSLDGASGGYTF.